Only one count was recorded for the clone carrying this TCR beta chain. This CDR3 is built from 15 residues. With 5 bases removed from V and 1 base from J, the gap between germline ends came to 12 bases. Germline CDR1 and CDR2: SGHNT and YYREEE (reference sequence). The data belong to a study of T cell changes during pregnancy in multiple sclerosis. Produced via immunoSEQ multiplex PCR; TCRdb's table is partial and in-frame only. The table shows about 84,000 clones, with about 93% occurring only once. The rearrangement uses TRBV5-4 and TRBJ2-2; D might be TRBD2 (5 bases). The sequences come from peripheral blood, collected in the second trimester of pregnancy. This TCR was sampled from a female donor in good health, enrolled as a control in a pregnancy study. The CDR3, as DNA: TGTGCCAGCAGGACTATTGGCAGGAACACCGGGGAGCTGTTTTTT. It encodes CASRTIGRNTGELFF.